These T cell receptor beta chains were read from a single sample in a study of blood T cell repertoires in COVID-19. Generated by immunoSEQ multiplex PCR, the TCRdb table keeps only in-frame clones and is missing some. The table has approximately 150,000 clones, 85% to 90% seen once. Sequencing was performed on peripheral blood. The receptor source for this set is a woman between 50 and 59 years old with active or convalescent COVID-19. CDR3s include the opening cysteine and the closing phenylalanine or tryptophan. A D gene is named only where the DNA matches it firmly. Clone size appears in some rows only: once, few, many, or a class for an expanded clone.

J gene | D gene | clone size | V gene | CDR3 DNA | CDR3 protein
TRBJ1-6 | . | . | TRBV9 | TGTGCCAGCAGCGCACGACCGGACAGCACGACTTCACCCCTCCACTTT | CASSARPDSTTSPLHF
TRBJ2-3 | TRBD2 | . | TRBV25-1 | TGTGCCAGCAGTCCAAACAGAGGAGCGGGAGCCCCAGATACGCAGTATTTT | CASSPNRGAGAPDTQYF
TRBJ2-5 | TRBD1 | . | TRBV6-6 | TGTGCCAGCAGCCGATGGACAGGGCAAGAGACCCAGTACTTC | CASSRWTGQETQYF
TRBJ2-1 | TRBD1 | . | TRBV27 | TGTGCCAGCAGTTCAAACCGGGACAGGGGATCCTACAATGAGCAGTTCTTC | CASSSNRDRGSYNEQFF
TRBJ2-1 | TRBD2 | . | TRBV7-2 | TGTGCCAGCAGCGAACGGGCTAGCGGGCGCAATGAGCAGTTCTTC | CASSERASGRNEQFF
TRBJ2-7 | TRBD2 | . | TRBV28 | TGTGCCAGCATGAGGCCTAGCGGGATCTCCGAGCAGTACTTC | CASMRPSGISEQYF
TRBJ2-7 | TRBD2 | . | TRBV19 | TGTGCCACCACTAGCGGGTCCACCTACGAGCAGTACTTC | CATTSGSTYEQYF
TRBJ2-5 | . | . | TRBV3-1/TRBV3-2 | TGTGCCAGCAGCTCGCGGGGCGGGTGGCAAGAGACCCAGTACTTC | CASSSRGGWQETQYF
TRBJ1-2 | . | . | TRBV19 | TGTGCCAGTAGTGTTACCAACGGGAACTATGGCTACACCTTC | CASSVTNGNYGYTF
TRBJ2-1 | . | . | TRBV7-9 | TGTGCCAGCAGGCTACAGGGTGGATCTTACAATGAGCAGTTCTTC | CASRLQGGSYNEQFF
TRBJ1-5 | . | . | TRBV6-1 | TGTGCCAGCAGTGAAGGGGCTTATAGCAATCAGCCCCAGCATTTT | CASSEGAYSNQPQHF
TRBJ1-5 | TRBD1 | . | TRBV18 | TGTGCCAGCTCACCAATTCGGACAGGGAGCACCACTAGCAATCAGCCCCAGCATTTT | CASSPIRTGSTTSNQPQHF
TRBJ2-5 | TRBD1 | . | TRBV4-1 | TGCGCCAGCAGCCAAGATCATCCAGGGGGCATGGGAGAGACCCAGTACTTC | CASSQDHPGGMGETQYF
TRBJ2-1 | . | . | TRBV7-2 | TGTGCCAGCAGCTTAGAACTAGCTGGTGAGCAGTTCTTC | CASSLELAGEQFF
TRBJ2-1 | TRBD2 | . | TRBV11-3 | TGTGCCAGCAGTCCCGGACTAGCGGGAGGATTTGAGCAGTTCTTC | CASSPGLAGGFEQFF
TRBJ1-1 | TRBD1 | few | TRBV6-2/TRBV6-3 | TGTGCCAGCAGTTACGCGACAGGGCGAGAAGCTTTCTTT | CASSYATGREAFF
TRBJ2-2 | TRBD1 | . | TRBV11-1 | TGTGCCAGCAGCGGGACAGGGGCGAACACCGGGGAGCTGTTTTTT | CASSGTGANTGELFF
TRBJ1-3 | TRBD1 | . | TRBV7-6 | TGTGCCAGCAGCTTTGGGACAGGGCTTCAAAGCTCTGGAAACACCATATATTTT | CASSFGTGLQSSGNTIYF
TRBJ2-3 | TRBD1 | . | TRBV9 | TGTGCCAGCAGCGCCCGGGACAGGGCCACAGATACGCAGTATTTT | CASSARDRATDTQYF
TRBJ2-2 | TRBD1 | . | TRBV7-8 | TGTGCCAGCAGTCAAACAGGGGGCAGAACCGGGGAGCTGTTTTTT | CASSQTGGRTGELFF
TRBJ1-5 | . | . | TRBV6-2/TRBV6-3 | TGTGCCAGCAGTTACTCGAGAGCTAATCAGCCCCAGCATTTT | CASSYSRANQPQHF
TRBJ1-1 | . | . | TRBV11-1 | TGTGCCAGCAGCTTAGACAGGGTGGGAAACACTGAAGCTTTCTTT | CASSLDRVGNTEAFF
TRBJ2-5 | TRBD1 | . | TRBV10-1 | TGCGCCAGCAGTGAGACCGCGGGACAGGTAGAGACCCAGTACTTC | CASSETAGQVETQYF